This record concerns one T cell receptor (beta chain) sequence. As yet, its antigen is unknown. These data belong to a study of OX40 agonist ivuxolimab in advanced cancers. The table came from immunoSEQ multiplex PCR; TCRdb's copy has only in-frame clones and leaves some out. The repertoire includes roughly 150,000 clones, under 95% of them detected once, and about 0.31% sits in the top ten. Overall study findings and caveats: Some nonresponders likewise displayed low normalized T-cell clonal expansion.

The specimen was CD4+ or CD8+ T cells sorted from blood, collected in a trial of the OX40 agonist ivuxolimab. This TCR came from an adult with an advanced solid tumor such as melanoma, head and neck, liver or kidney cancer.

In DNA, the CDR3 is TGTGCCAGCAGTTACAGTCGGGACTACTCCTACGAGCAGTACTTC. Translating gives CASSYSRDYSYEQYF. The rearrangement links TRBV6-5 to TRBJ2-7; 7 bases fit TRBD2. V trimming: 2 bases; J trimming: 0 bases; junction bases outside the gene matches: 4. The germline CDR1 and CDR2 sequences are MNHEY and SVGAGI. This CDR3 contains 15 residues.